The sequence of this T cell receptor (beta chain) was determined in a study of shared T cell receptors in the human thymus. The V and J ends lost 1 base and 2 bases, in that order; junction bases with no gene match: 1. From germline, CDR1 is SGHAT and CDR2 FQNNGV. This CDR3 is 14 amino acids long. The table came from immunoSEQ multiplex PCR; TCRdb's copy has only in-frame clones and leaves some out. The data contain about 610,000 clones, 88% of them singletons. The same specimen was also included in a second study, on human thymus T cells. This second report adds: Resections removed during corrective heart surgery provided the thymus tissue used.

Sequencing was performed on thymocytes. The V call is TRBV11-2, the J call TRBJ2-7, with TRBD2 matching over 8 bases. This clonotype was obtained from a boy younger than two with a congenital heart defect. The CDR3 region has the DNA TGTGCCAGCAGCTTAGGTAGCGGGGCCTACGAGCAGTACTTC. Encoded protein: CASSLGSGAYEQYF.